A single sample gave rise to the 30 T cell receptor beta chains below, sequenced in a study of blood T cell repertoires in COVID-19. Profiled with immunoSEQ multiplex PCR; TCRdb holds only in-frame clones, not every one. The table lists under 300,000 clones, about nine tenths of them singletons, with 3% in the top ten. Input material: PBMCs or T cells enriched from blood (not recorded which). These receptor sequences come from a woman aged 45-59 years who had recovered from COVID-19.

This clone showed up just once. The rearrangement links TRBV4-1 to TRBJ1-3; D gene uncertain. Germline loops: CDR1 MGHRA, CDR2 YSYEKL. Trimming took 1 base from V and 0 from J, leaving 10 bases between them. The CDR3 length is 16 residues. The CDR3 DNA is TGCGCCAGCAGCCAAGTTCGCACAACCTCTGGAAACACCATATATTTT. Residues: CASSQVRTTSGNTIYF.

This chain links TRBV4-1 with TRBJ1-4; TRBD1 is a possible D gene (6 bases). V shed 0 bases and J shed 4 bases, with 15 bases lying between them. Germline V lookup: CDR1 MGHRA, CDR2 YSYEKL. This CDR3 has 17 residues. The CDR3 region is CASSQEPIQGLNEKLFF. The CDR3 DNA follows: TGCGCCAGCAGCCAAGAGCCTATACAGGGTCTTAATGAAAAACTGTTTTTT.

The chain has TRBV5-1 and TRBJ2-7, with 7 bases fitting TRBD2. From germline, CDR1 is SGHRS and CDR2 YFSETQ. The V and J ends lost 8 bases and 7 bases, in that order; junction bases with no gene match: 18. CDR3 length: 15 amino acids. Here the CDR3 DNA reads TGCGCCAGTAAGCAAGCGGGTGAGGGAGCGGGGGAGCAGTACTTC. Amino acid sequence: CASKQAGEGAGEQYF. Full variable domain (outside the CDR3, taken from reference TRBV5-1 and TRBJ2-7): KAGVTQTPRYLIKTRGQQVTLSCSPISGHRSVSWYQQTPGQGLQFLFEYFSETQRNKGNFPGRFSGRQFSNSRSEMNVSTLELGDSALYLCASKQAGEGAGEQYFGPGTRLTVT.

This chain uses TRBV5-1 with TRBJ2-2; a possible D gene is TRBD1 (6 bases). Deletions cut 0 bases from V and 3 bases from J, with 9 bases between. The CDR3 length is 15 residues. The germline CDR1 and CDR2 sequences are SGHRS and YFSETQ. DNA of the CDR3: TGCGCCAGCAGCTTGGACAGGGTGGACACCGGGGAGCTGTTTTTT. It yields the protein CASSLDRVDTGELFF.

This chain connects TRBV28 to TRBJ1-5, with D possibly TRBD1 on 5 matching bases. Germline assignment: CDR1 MDHEN and CDR2 SYDVKM. V dropped 8 bases and J dropped 1 base, with 12 bases sitting between them. This CDR3 has 14 amino acids. The CDR3 DNA reads as TGTGCCAGCCACGGTGGGGGGAGCAATCAGCCCCAGCATTTT. It specifies CASHGGGSNQPQHF.

About this clone itself: This same CDR3 is encoded by further DNA sequences in the sample. The V call is TRBV5-1, the J call TRBJ2-7; 9 nucleotides agree with TRBD1. Germline V lookup: CDR1 SGHRS, CDR2 YFSETQ. The CDR3 length is 14 residues. The V gene end was trimmed by 5 bases and the J gene end by 1 base; junction bases not matched to a gene: 4. DNA of the CDR3: TGCGCCAGCAGGGAGGACAGGGGTTCCTACGAGCAGTACTTC. Translated, it gives CASREDRGSYEQYF.

The gene calls are TRBV5-4 and TRBJ2-7; TRBD1 agrees at 7 bases. Trimming cost V 0 bases and J 6 bases; bases outside gene matches: 6. The CDR3 runs to 14 residues. The V gene's germline CDR1 is SGHNT and CDR2 YYREEE (reference sequence). CDR3 in DNA: TGTGCCAGCAGCTTGGAGGGGGCGCGACGCGAGCAGTACTTC. Residues: CASSLEGARREQYF.

The CDR3 DNA follows: TGTGCCAGCAGGTACGACAGGGTGGGGAACTCCTACGAGCAGTACTTC. It yields the protein CASRYDRVGNSYEQYF. The genes are TRBV6-2 or TRBV6-3 and TRBJ2-7, with 7 bases that match TRBD1. There are 16 residues in the CDR3. V lost 6 bases to trimming and J lost 0 bases; unmatched junction nucleotides: 11. Germline V lookup: CDR1 MNHEY, CDR2 SVGEGT.

This chain links TRBV13 with TRBJ1-3; a weak D match, TRBD1 (6 bases). The CDR3 is 15 amino acids. V lost 5 bases, J lost 4 bases, and 15 bases lay in between. Germline V gene lookup returns CDR1 PRHDT and CDR2 FYEKMQ (reference sequence). CDR3 amino acids: CASSPTTGLGNTIYF. CDR3 nucleotides: TGTGCCAGCAGCCCGACAACAGGGTTAGGAAACACCATATATTTT.

CDR3 residues: CASGLVLGTGNNEQFF. The CDR3 coding sequence is TGTGCTAGTGGTTTGGTACTTGGGACAGGGAACAATGAGCAGTTCTTC. The chain joins TRBV12-5 to TRBJ2-1; 9 positions match TRBD1. The CDR3 is 16 amino acids. Germline V gene data show CDR1 as LGHNT and CDR2 as FRNRAP. V was clipped by 0 bases and J by 5 bases; unmatched bases: 5.

J is TRBJ1-5 and V is TRBV20-1, with D hard to call. Germline V lookup: CDR1 DFQATT, CDR2 SNEGSKA (reference sequence). V was pared by 3 bases and J by 1 base, with 10 bases between. This CDR3 contains 14 residues. CDR3 loop: CSASDEKSNQPQHF. The CDR3 DNA is TGCAGTGCTAGTGACGAGAAGAGCAATCAGCCCCAGCATTTT.

This chain joins TRBV28 and TRBJ2-7, with 8 bases that match TRBD1. The CDR3 consists of 14 residues. Trimming removed 3 bases from V and 2 bases from J; junction bases left unmatched: 3. Germline assignment: CDR1 MDHEN and CDR2 SYDVKM. This chain's CDR3 is CASSFDRGAYEQYF. The CDR3 region has the DNA TGTGCCAGCAGTTTTGACAGGGGTGCCTACGAGCAGTACTTC. The complete variable domain, with remaining parts taken from reference TRBV28 and TRBJ2-7, reads DVKVTQSSRYLVKRTGEKVFLECVQDMDHENMFWYRQDPGLGLRLIYFSYDVKMKEKGDIPEGYSVSREKKERFSLILESASTNQTSMYLCASSFDRGAYEQYFGPGTRLTVT.

The V gene is TRBV6-1, the J gene TRBJ1-6; maybe TRBD1 (5 bases). The CDR3 loop spans 18 amino acids. Per the germline V gene, CDR1 is MNHNS and CDR2 is SASEGT. Trimming removed 2 bases from V and 6 bases from J, with 20 bases in between. CDR3: CASSENPAGPTLNSPLHF. The CDR3 nucleotides are TGTGCCAGCAGTGAAAACCCGGCAGGGCCGACCCTTAATTCACCCCTCCACTTT.

The chain has TRBV6-5 and TRBJ1-5; D perhaps matches TRBD1 (6 bases). Germline CDR1 and CDR2: MNHEY and SVGAGI. The V and J ends lost 7 bases and 6 bases respectively, with 13 bases between them. This CDR3 has 13 residues. The CDR3 sequence: CASTGVGGQPQHF. CDR3 in DNA: TGTGCCAGCACAGGGGTAGGGGGTCAGCCCCAGCATTTT.

V gene TRBV18 combines with J gene TRBJ1-4; D perhaps matches TRBD1 (5 bases). Per germline, CDR1 KGHSH and CDR2 LQKENI. The CDR3 runs 14 residues. Trimming left V 4 bases short and J 7 bases short, with 13 bases between. As DNA, the CDR3 is TGTGCCAGCTCACGGGCAGGGAATCCTGAAAAACTGTTTTTT. Encoded protein: CASSRAGNPEKLFF.

The V call is TRBV9, the J call TRBJ2-3; TRBD2 might be the D (6 bases). Trimming stripped 0 bases from V and 0 bases from J, with 8 bases between. The CDR3 is 15 residues long. The germline CDR1 and CDR2 sequences are SGDLS and YYNGEE. The CDR3: CASSVDGLSTDTQYF. The CDR3 DNA reads as TGTGCCAGCAGCGTAGACGGACTAAGCACAGATACGCAGTATTTT.

The chain has TRBV29-1 and TRBJ2-1; the match to TRBD2 covers 10 bases. CDR1 and CDR2 from the germline V gene are SQVTM and ANQGSEA. The CDR3 length is 13 residues. Trimming removed 6 bases from V and 6 bases from J; junction bases left unmatched: 5. The DNA of the CDR3 is TGCAGCGTGTATAGCGGGAGGTTCAATGAGCAGTTCTTC. This translates into CSVYSGRFNEQFF.

The chain links TRBV29-1 to TRBJ2-5, with 11 bases aligning to TRBD2. The CDR3 spans 14 residues. Germline V CDR1 and CDR2: SQVTM, ANQGSEA. V lost 6 bases, J lost 3 bases, and 6 bases stayed unmatched. CDR3: CSVLGLAEEETQYF. The CDR3 DNA sequence: TGCAGCGTCCTGGGACTAGCGGAAGAAGAGACCCAGTACTTC.

V usage is TRBV5-4 and J usage is TRBJ2-7, with 9 bases fitting TRBD1. CDR1 SGHNT and CDR2 YYREEE come from the germline V gene (reference sequence). J gave up 6 bases and V 3 bases, and 1 base lay outside the gene matches. The CDR3 has 12 residues. The CDR3 DNA reads TGTGCCAGCAGCTGGGGACAGGGCGAGCAGTACTTC. Translating gives CASSWGQGEQYF.

The chain links TRBV18 to TRBJ1-2; D gene ambiguous. The germline V and J ends were trimmed by 0 bases and 2 bases, with 7 bases remaining between them. The CDR3 consists of 14 residues. Germline V gene sequence: CDR1 KGHSH, CDR2 LQKENI. The DNA for the CDR3 is TGTGCCAGCTCACCACCGGAACAGAACTATGGCTACACCTTC. Its protein is CASSPPEQNYGYTF.

This chain joins TRBV11-2 and TRBJ2-1, with 13 bases that match TRBD2. The germline V gene encodes CDR1 SGHAT and CDR2 FQNNGV. The ends lost 3 bases at V and 2 bases at J; junction bases unmatched: 7. The CDR3 contains 18 residues. The chain's CDR3 is CASSFRGLAGAPYNEQFF. CDR3 coding DNA: TGTGCCAGCAGCTTCCGTGGACTAGCGGGAGCCCCCTACAATGAGCAGTTCTTC.

The genes are TRBV12-3 or TRBV12-4 and TRBJ2-5, with no clear D. V lost 7 bases and J 5 bases, leaving 8 bases between the germline ends. The CDR3 runs 11 residues. CDR3: CASILGETQYF. CDR3 in DNA: TGTGCCAGCATCCTGGGCGAGACCCAGTACTTC.

The V and J genes are TRBV30 and TRBJ1-1; no firm D call. This CDR3 has 12 residues. Trimming removed 7 bases at V and 0 bases at J, with 9 bases between. Germline-derived CDR1 and CDR2 are GTSNPN and SVGIG (reference sequence). The chain's CDR3 is CASKRVNTEAFF. CDR3 DNA: TGTGCCTCGAAGAGGGTGAACACTGAAGCTTTCTTT.

The gene calls are TRBV19 and TRBJ1-2, with D tentatively TRBD1 (5 bases). V dropped 3 bases and J dropped 7 bases, with 15 bases sitting between them. The CDR3 has 14 amino acids. CDR1 is LNHDA, CDR2 SQIVND, per germline (reference sequence). The CDR3 region is CASSIGGNDRGYTF. The CDR3 DNA reads TGTGCCAGTAGTATTGGGGGGAACGACCGTGGCTACACCTTC.

The genes are TRBV2 and TRBJ2-1; TRBD1 aligns across 7 bases. Trimming removed 7 bases from V and 7 bases from J; junction bases left unmatched: 13. The CDR3 is 15 amino acids. Germline CDR1 and CDR2: SNHLY and FYNNEI. CDR3 region: CASNIEEGGWNEQFF. Written as DNA, the CDR3 is TGTGCCAGCAACATAGAGGAAGGGGGCTGGAATGAGCAGTTCTTC.

The CDR3 sequence is CASNVPSYGYTF. CDR3 coding DNA: TGTGCCAGTAACGTGCCCAGCTATGGCTACACCTTC. V and J are TRBV19 and TRBJ1-2; D uncertain. The ends were cut back, 7 bases at V and 4 bases at J, with 10 bases in the middle. CDR1 and CDR2 from the germline V gene are LNHDA and SQIVND (reference sequence). The CDR3 totals 12 residues.

The J gene is TRBJ2-1, the V gene TRBV6-2 or TRBV6-3, with 11 nucleotides matching TRBD2. This CDR3 has 15 residues. Germline V gene lookup returns CDR1 MNHEY and CDR2 SVGEGT. Trimming at V came to 6 bases and at J to 1 base, leaving 2 bases not matched to a gene. CDR3 loop: CASSPSGRSYNEQFF. The CDR3 DNA sequence: TGTGCCAGCAGCCCTAGCGGGAGGTCCTACAATGAGCAGTTCTTC.

V and J are TRBV14 and TRBJ1-1; D is unclear. Germline CDR1 SGHDN, CDR2 FVKESK. CDR3 length: 13 residues. V gave up 0 bases and J gave up 5 bases, with 7 bases separating them. The DNA of the CDR3 is TGTGCCAGCAGCCAAGAGTTGCGGACTGAAGCTTTCTTT. Protein: CASSQELRTEAFF.

The rearrangement uses TRBV11-2 and TRBJ2-1; 9 bases fit TRBD1. CDR3 size: 19 residues. Trimming cost V 4 bases and J 4 bases; bases outside gene matches: 17. Germline assignment: CDR1 SGHAT and CDR2 FQNNGV. The CDR3 DNA is TGTGCCAGCAGCTCCCCCCTGGGACAGGGCCAAGGAGTGTACAATGAGCAGTTCTTC. This gives the protein CASSSPLGQGQGVYNEQFF.

This clone was detected only a few times. J is TRBJ1-1 and V is TRBV7-9; D perhaps matches TRBD1 (5 bases). The ends were cut back, 1 base at V and 8 bases at J, with 14 bases in the middle. CDR1 SEHNR and CDR2 FQNEAQ come from the germline V gene (reference sequence). CDR3 size: 14 residues. The CDR3 reads CASSLGQGSLEAFF. DNA for the CDR3: TGTGCCAGCAGCTTAGGGCAGGGTTCATTAGAAGCTTTCTTT.